This T cell receptor (beta chain) originates from a study of T cells after yellow fever vaccination (dated by TCRdb to about 2019). Context from the whole study: The SMART-Seq v4 Ultra Low Input RNA kit was used to prepare libraries from fractions with low cell numbers. To track T-cell clones before and after primary and booster YFV17D yellow fever vaccination, bulk TCR alpha and beta repertoires were sequenced longitudinally. The cohort comprised two healthy male donors, one aged 18 to 30 and one aged 30 to 40 years. Blood was drawn at multiple timepoints before and after primary and secondary immunization, with bulk PBMC replicates and cell subsets isolated.

Sample treatment or condition, as interpreted from the label and publication: live attenuated yellow fever vaccine strain. Two biological replicates of bulk PBMCs were collected at each blood-draw timepoint. A standard Ficoll-Paque protocol was used to isolate PBMCs from peripheral blood. RNA was extracted with TriZol from bulk PBMCs, CD4 and CD8 fractions, and dextramer-positive and dextramer-negative fractions. CDR1 and CDR2, per the germline V gene, are SGHRS and YFSETQ. The CDR3 measures 13 amino acids from cysteine to phenylalanine. Left in the record is the CDR3 DNA by itself, 39 bases read in frame from the first base. V loses 5 bases of germline sequence and J loses 4 bases, and the interval between the two ends is 10 bases. The investigation overall reported the following: The study included only a couple of donors, which limits how far the findings can be generalized. Computational filtering was required because FACS-sorted repertoires could contain abundant contaminating clonotypes from the bulk population. Compared with the primary T-cell response, the secondary T-cell response was faster but weaker, reaching its peak on day 5 rather than on day 15. After the booster, most of the clones that had expanded following primary vaccination were detected again (almost 98% of CD4 and 88% of CD8), which suggests that memory was broadly maintained. A small share of clonotypes was detected in both CD4 and CD8 compartments, with the overlap likely arising from convergent recombination.

This clonotype occurred a few times. No cognate antigen has been identified for it. No much larger clone exists at a distance of one base, and base qualities are not known. Synthesis of TCR cDNA relied on 5'RACE template switching, a step that introduced a universal primer site along with unique molecular identifiers. Priming for cDNA synthesis came from both the TCR alpha and TCR beta constant segments. Library amplification used two PCR steps, and the second PCR step added sample barcodes and sequencing adapters. Sequencing of libraries was performed on Illumina HiSeq 2500 (2x100 bp) or NovaSeq (2x150 bp). The original methods were these. MIGEC was used to demultiplex reads and collapse the reads into UMI consensus sequences, and MiXCR was used for V(D)J alignment. Clonotypes responding to the vaccine were identified with edgeR on replicate PBMC samples, with the criteria of FDR below 0.01 and a log2 fold change above 5 up to day 15. Each bulk clonotype received a CD4 or CD8 identity based on whether the sequenced CD4 or CD8 repertoire contained that clonotype at higher abundance. TCRdb applied fastp at Q25 and MiXCR to the public reads, then kept only in-frame beta chains. Here each entry gathers all rows of one CDR3 protein and keeps the most common genes and DNA. For this entry, the V and J calls and clone size follow TCRdb and not the study's own pipeline. The sample table holds hundreds of thousands of distinct CDR3 sequences, of which roughly an eighth were seen once. The top ten clonotypes cover 14% to 15% of the sample.

Sample: PBMCs, taken on the day of the yellow fever booster vaccination. Rearrangement joined TRBV5-1 to TRBJ2-1; the D gene lacks a confident call. This clonotype was sampled from a man in his thirties or forties who received the YFV17D yellow fever vaccine. The CDR3: CASRIDPYNEQFF. Here is the DNA: TGCGCCAGCAGAATAGACCCTTACAATGAGCAGTTCTTC.